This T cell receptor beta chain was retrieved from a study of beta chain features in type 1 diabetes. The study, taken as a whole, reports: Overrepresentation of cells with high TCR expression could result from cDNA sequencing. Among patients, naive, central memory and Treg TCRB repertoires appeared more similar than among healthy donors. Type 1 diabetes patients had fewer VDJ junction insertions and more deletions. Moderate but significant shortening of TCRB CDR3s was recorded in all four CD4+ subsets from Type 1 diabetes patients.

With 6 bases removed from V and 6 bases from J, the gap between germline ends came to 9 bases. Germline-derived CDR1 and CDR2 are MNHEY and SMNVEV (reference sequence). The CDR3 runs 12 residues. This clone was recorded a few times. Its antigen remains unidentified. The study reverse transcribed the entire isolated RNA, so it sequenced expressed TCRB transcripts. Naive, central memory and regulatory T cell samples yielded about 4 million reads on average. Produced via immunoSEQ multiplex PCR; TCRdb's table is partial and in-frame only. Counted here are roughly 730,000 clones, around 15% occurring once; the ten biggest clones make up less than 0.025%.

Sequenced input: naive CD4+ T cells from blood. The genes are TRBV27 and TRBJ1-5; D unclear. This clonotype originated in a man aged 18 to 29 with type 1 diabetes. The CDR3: CASRHRSQPQHF. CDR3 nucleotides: TGTGCCAGCAGACATAGGAGTCAGCCCCAGCATTTT.